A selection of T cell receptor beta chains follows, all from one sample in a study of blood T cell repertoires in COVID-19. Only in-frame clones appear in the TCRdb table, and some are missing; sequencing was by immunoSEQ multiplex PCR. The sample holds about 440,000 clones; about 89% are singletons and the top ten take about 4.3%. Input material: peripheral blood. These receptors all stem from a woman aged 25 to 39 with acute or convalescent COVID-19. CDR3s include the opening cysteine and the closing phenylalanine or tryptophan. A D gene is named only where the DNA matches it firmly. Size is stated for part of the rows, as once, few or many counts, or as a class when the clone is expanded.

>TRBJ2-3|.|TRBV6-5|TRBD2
TGTGCCAGCCCTAACGGGGGGGGGCTCGGAGATACGCAGTATTTT
CASPNGGGLGDTQYF
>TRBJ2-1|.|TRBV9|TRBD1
TGTGCCAGCAGCCCGAACCTTAAAGAGGGGGCGCGGTTCTTC
CASSPNLKEGARFF
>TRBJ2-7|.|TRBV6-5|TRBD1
TGTGCCAGCCGAAAGGGACAGGGAAAGTACGAGCAGTACTTC
CASRKGQGKYEQYF
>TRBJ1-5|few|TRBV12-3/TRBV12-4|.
TGTGCCAGCAGTCGACAGGTTTTTCAGCCCCAGCATTTT
CASSRQVFQPQHF
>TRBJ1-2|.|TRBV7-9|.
TGTGCCAGCAGCTTAGCCCGGGCAGCAGGGGTTGGCTACACCTTC
CASSLARAAGVGYTF
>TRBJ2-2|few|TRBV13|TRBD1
TGTGCCAGCAGCTTGGGTCAGGGGGTTTCTCGTACCGGGGAGCTGTTTTTT
CASSLGQGVSRTGELFF
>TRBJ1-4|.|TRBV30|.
TGTGCCTGGAACCCCGACAGTGCAACTAATGAAAAACTGTTTTTT
CAWNPDSATNEKLFF
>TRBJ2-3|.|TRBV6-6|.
TGTGCCAGCAGTCCGGACCTTAGCGGCCGCACAGATACGCAGTATTTT
CASSPDLSGRTDTQYF
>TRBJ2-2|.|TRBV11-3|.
TGTGCCAGCAGCTTGCTGCGGGCGGGCGCCGGGGAGCTGTTTTTT
CASSLLRAGAGELFF
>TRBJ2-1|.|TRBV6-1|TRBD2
TGTGCCAGCAGTGATAGCGGGGGGCCTTACAATGAGCAGTTCTTC
CASSDSGGPYNEQFF
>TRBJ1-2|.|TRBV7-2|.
TGTGCCAGCAGCTTATTTAAAACAGGGATAAGTGGCTACACCTTC
CASSLFKTGISGYTF
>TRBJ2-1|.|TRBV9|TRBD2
TGTGCCAGCAGCGCACCTAGCGGGGGACACAATGAGCAGTTCTTC
CASSAPSGGHNEQFF
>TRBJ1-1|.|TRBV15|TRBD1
TGTGCCACCAGCAGGAACAGGGGACCTACCACTGAAGCTTTCTTT
CATSRNRGPTTEAFF
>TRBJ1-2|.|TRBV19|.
TGTGCCAGTAGTATGATACGCGCGGCCGAGGGCCACTATGGCTACACCTTC
CASSMIRAAEGHYGYTF
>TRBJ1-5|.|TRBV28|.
TGTGCCAGCACCGTCGAAGGCCAGGGTCGCCAGCCCCAGCATTTT
CASTVEGQGRQPQHF
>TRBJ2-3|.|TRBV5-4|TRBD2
TGTGCCAGCAGCCCGGGGGGGCCCACAGATACGCAGTATTTT
CASSPGGPTDTQYF
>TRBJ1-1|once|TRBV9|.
TGTGCCAGCTCCAGGGCTAGGGACACTGAAGCTTTCTTT
CASSRARDTEAFF
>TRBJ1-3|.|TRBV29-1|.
TGCAGCGTTGAAAATAGCTCTGGAAACACCATATATTTT
CSVENSSGNTIYF
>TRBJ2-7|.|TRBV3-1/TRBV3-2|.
TGTGCCAGCAGCCAAGACGTACCGGGACACCCAAGATACGAGCAGTACTTC
CASSQDVPGHPRYEQYF
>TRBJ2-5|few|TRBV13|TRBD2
TGTGCCAGCACCCAGGGAGGGTTAGAGACCCAGTACTTC
CASTQGGLETQYF
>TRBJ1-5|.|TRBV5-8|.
TGTGCCAGCAGCTTGGAACAGGGTAGCAATCAGCCCCAGCATTTT
CASSLEQGSNQPQHF
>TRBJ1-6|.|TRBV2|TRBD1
TGTGCCAGCAGTAACCGGGACAGCTCCTATAATTCACCCCTCCACTTT
CASSNRDSSYNSPLHF
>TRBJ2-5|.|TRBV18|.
TGTGCCAGCCAAGAAGGGACTCGTGGGGGGACCCAGTACTTC
CASQEGTRGGTQYF
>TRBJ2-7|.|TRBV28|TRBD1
TGTGCCAGCAGTTTTCAACAGGGGTCCCACTACGAGCAGTACTTC
CASSFQQGSHYEQYF
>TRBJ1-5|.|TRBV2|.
TGTGCCAGCAATCTGGACAGTAATCAGCCCCAGCATTTT
CASNLDSNQPQHF
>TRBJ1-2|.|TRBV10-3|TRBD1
TGTGCCATCAGTCCAAGAGGGACAGATGTTAACTATGGCTACACCTTC
CAISPRGTDVNYGYTF
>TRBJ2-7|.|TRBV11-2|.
TGTGCCAGCAGCCCGAGCGATACCGTGGAGCAGTACTTC
CASSPSDTVEQYF
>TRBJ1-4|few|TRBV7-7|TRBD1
TGTGCCAGCAGCCCCAGACAGGGGGCGAATGAAAAACTGTTTTTT
CASSPRQGANEKLFF
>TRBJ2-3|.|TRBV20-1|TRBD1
TGCAGTGCTAGTACCGCTGGACAGGGTCCTCTGGGTACGCAGTATTTT
CSASTAGQGPLGTQYF
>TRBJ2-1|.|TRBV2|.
TGTGCCAGCAGTGACCGGGTAAACTACAATGAGCAGTTCTTC
CASSDRVNYNEQFF
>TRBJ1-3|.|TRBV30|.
TGTGCCTGGAGCGGGATAACGACGGCCTCTGGAAACACCATATATTTT
CAWSGITTASGNTIYF